This TCR beta chain was retrieved from a study of cytomegalovirus exposure and HLA in healthy donors (TCRdb year 2017). Background on the whole study: The roughly 670 repertoires of the first cohort and the 110 or so validation repertoires were produced on the same platform, according to a later analysis. The aim of the study was to test whether cataloging public T cell receptors could identify signatures of past pathogen exposure. In addition to the first cohort of several hundred subjects, a separate validation cohort of 120 different subjects was used. To predict cytomegalovirus infection status, the study combined high-throughput TCR immunosequencing, statistical association of individual TCRs with disease status, and machine learning. What the authors observed across the whole study: In vitro tests confirmed that a few of the cytomegalovirus-associated TCR beta chains recognize cytomegalovirus antigens. Of the cluster scores, 90% to 95% were above 0 in a later analysis, which found that TCRs clustered in the first cohort also tended to co-occur in the 95 to 150 validation repertoires. Cytomegalovirus status was reported to be diagnosed by the classifier with high specificity and sensitivity in both the original and validation cohorts. The authors suggested that the approach could potentially be generalized to other disease states and immunological phenotypes. In the study, some 180 TCR beta chains were listed as associated with cytomegalovirus. While some public TCRs were present in many individuals, most TCR sequences turned up only very rarely across donors. The validation cohort had no HLA typing available for a later analysis, so co-occurrence within that cohort was assessed over all 120 or so repertoires.

Library preparation employed the immunoSEQ multiplex PCR assay. Concerning the study's data processing: A statistical classification framework was built for diagnosing cytomegalovirus status from the catalog of TCR beta chain sequences. This is the immuneACCESS table as TCRdb keeps it, with only in-frame sequences that have V and J called. A part of the clones is gone; compared with another copy, unresolved V genes explain less than half, and the rest is unexplained. The V and J calls and clone size are taken from that table; D and trimming were inferred from the DNA. The sample records under 200,000 clones, less than 95% of which are singletons. The ten largest clones represent around 3.1% of the sample. Inclusive of the bounding cysteine and phenylalanine, the CDR3 is 13 residues long. Only the CDR3 part of the read is kept: 39 bases, read in frame from the first base. For CDR1 and CDR2, the germline V gene lists MDHEN and SYDVKM. Between the V and J ends, shortened by 4 bases and 6 bases respectively, the junction contains 10 bases.

Donors formed part of the validation cohort, which comprised fewer than 150 subjects and was distinct from the first cohort of 550 to 850 subjects. Note on this clone: The specificity of this receptor is unknown. No per-base quality is available; no much larger clone lies one base away.

Sample: PBMCs. The V and J genes are TRBV28 and TRBJ1-5; no D gene is confidently identified. The receptor was isolated from a woman aged 18-29 years in good health and CMV-seropositive. For the CDR3, the sequence is CASSYTRFQPQHF. The DNA sequence follows: TGTGCCAGCAGTTATACACGTTTTCAGCCCCAGCATTTT.